The 10 T cell receptor beta chains given below trace back to one sample, sequenced in a study of control samples from healthy donors and cancer patients. The assay was immunoSEQ multiplex PCR, and TCRdb's table has in-frame clones only and misses some. The sample lists some 70,000 clones, 83% occurring once. Sequencing was carried out using blood. The receptors stem from a man in his fifties or sixties in good health.

The V call is TRBV9, the J call TRBJ1-2; the D is unclear. CDR1 is SGDLS and CDR2 is YYNGEE in the germline V gene. V was cut by 0 bases and J by 6 bases, with 18 bases left in between. The CDR3 extends over 16 amino acids. The CDR3: CASSVVMSPIGDGYTF. The CDR3 DNA is TGTGCCAGCAGCGTAGTAATGAGTCCTATAGGAGATGGCTACACCTTC.

This clone was counted only a few times. The chain joins TRBV3-1 (or the pseudogene TRBV3-2) to TRBJ1-3; D gene unclear. This CDR3 is built from 15 residues. Trimming stripped 3 bases from V and 0 bases from J, with 9 bases between. The germline gives CDR1 LGHDT, CDR2 YNNKEL (reference sequence). CDR3 in amino acids: CASSHHDHSGNTIYF. Here the CDR3 DNA reads TGTGCCAGCAGCCATCACGACCACTCTGGAAACACCATATATTTT.

The chain uses TRBV9 and TRBJ2-1; the D is unclear. V was pared by 0 bases and J by 9 bases, with 13 bases between. The germline V gene has CDR1 SGDLS and CDR2 YYNGEE. The CDR3 runs 14 residues. CDR3 coding DNA: TGTGCCAGCAGCGTAGGTCCCGAAGAGAGTGAGCAGTTCTTC. It specifies CASSVGPEESEQFF.

This chain uses TRBV3-1 (or the pseudogene TRBV3-2) with TRBJ1-6; a weak D match, TRBD1 (6 bases). The CDR3 has 18 amino acids. Trimming removed 4 bases at V and 8 bases at J, with 24 bases between. Germline CDR1 is LGHDT and CDR2 is YNNKEL (reference sequence). This chain's CDR3 is CASSPGGHATGAYSPLHF. CDR3 DNA sequence: TGTGCCAGCAGCCCGGGGGGGCATGCTACGGGGGCGTATTCACCCCTCCACTTT.

This clone was seen only a few times. V usage is TRBV11-3 and J usage is TRBJ2-3; D may be TRBD2 (5 bases). Germline CDR1 SGHNT, CDR2 YENEEA. The CDR3 consists of 17 residues. The V end was cut by 1 base, the J end by 0 bases, with 14 bases between. CDR3 sequence reads: CASSLGSTAGSTDTQYF. DNA of the CDR3: TGTGCCAGCAGCTTAGGTAGTACGGCGGGTAGCACAGATACGCAGTATTTT.

The chain carries TRBV5-1 and TRBJ2-5; D unresolved. The CDR3 covers 15 residues. Germline lookup yields CDR1 SGHRS and CDR2 YFSETQ. The V gene lost 0 bases and the J gene lost 4 bases, with 13 bases spanning the gap. The CDR3 DNA sequence: TGCGCCAGCAGCTTGGATACGGGTTTAGGAGAGACCCAGTACTTC. Encoded protein: CASSLDTGLGETQYF.

This chain links TRBV28 with TRBJ1-4; D gene unclear. The V end lost 9 bases, the J end lost 0 bases, and 20 bases lay between the germline ends. The CDR3 runs to 17 residues. CDR1 is MDHEN and CDR2 is SYDVKM in the germline V gene. The CDR3 sequence is CASTLESLMATNEKLFF. The CDR3 DNA reads TGTGCCAGTACGTTAGAGTCGTTAATGGCAACTAATGAAAAACTGTTTTTT.

The genes are TRBV5-1 and TRBJ2-5; the match to TRBD2 covers 8 bases. The germline V gene has CDR1 SGHRS and CDR2 YFSETQ. The trim removed 2 bases at V and 1 base at J, leaving 4 bases unmatched. CDR3 length: 15 residues. The CDR3 DNA sequence: TGCGCCAGCAGCTTTTCTAGCGGGCCCCAAGAGACCCAGTACTTC. It encodes CASSFSSGPQETQYF.

This chain connects TRBV2 to TRBJ1-5; D remains ambiguous. Trimming took 5 bases from V and 0 from J, leaving 8 bases between them. The germline V gene encodes CDR1 SNHLY and CDR2 FYNNEI. The CDR3 is 14 residues long. CDR3 region: CASSRSNSNQPQHF. The CDR3 DNA reads as TGTGCCAGCAGTAGATCCAATAGCAATCAGCCCCAGCATTTT.

This chain links TRBV18 with TRBJ2-3; TRBD1 or TRBD2 may be the D gene (5 bases each). V lost 3 bases and J 2 bases, leaving 6 bases between the germline ends. CDR1 is KGHSH and CDR2 is LQKENI in the germline V gene. The CDR3 extends over 13 amino acids. The CDR3 sequence: CASSPGTTDTQYF. The CDR3 bases are TGTGCCAGCTCACCTGGGACCACAGATACGCAGTATTTT.